These 17 T cell receptor beta chains were all obtained from the same sample, sequenced in a study of shared clonotypes between healthy human individuals. Using immunoSEQ multiplex PCR, the repertoire was profiled, and TCRdb retains in-frame clones only, with some absent. The sample lists roughly 1,000,000 clones, about 80% occurring once. The sequenced sample was memory CD4+ T cells from PBMCs. The subset: CD45RA-negative fraction. These receptors were obtained from a man between 18 and 29 years old in good health. Some clones in this sample may be carry-over from other donors' samples.

V gene TRBV5-1 combines with J gene TRBJ1-1; D gene uncertain. V lost 0 bases and J lost 4, with 16 bases in between. In germline, CDR1 is SGHRS, CDR2 YFSETQ. The CDR3 has 16 amino acids. This chain's CDR3 is CASSLGNAGTGTEAFF. The CDR3 bases are TGCGCCAGCAGCTTGGGTAACGCGGGTACGGGCACTGAAGCTTTCTTT.

The V gene is TRBV6-6, the J gene TRBJ2-7, with 7 bases matching TRBD2. The CDR3 totals 14 residues. Unmatched junction bases numbered 8, after V lost 4 bases and J lost 5 bases. Germline assignment: CDR1 MNHNY and CDR2 SVGAGI (reference sequence). The CDR3 DNA reads as TGTGCCAGCAGTTCTGAGCGGGAATACGACGAGCAGTACTTC. This translates into CASSSEREYDEQYF.

The genes are TRBV7-9 and TRBJ1-4; D gene unclear. Trimming removed 5 bases at V and 2 bases at J, with 6 bases between. The CDR3 is made up of 13 amino acids. Germline V gene lookup returns CDR1 SEHNR and CDR2 FQNEAQ (reference sequence). The DNA of the CDR3 is TGTGCCAGCAGCCCCTCCACTAATGAAAAACTGTTTTTT. Its translation: CASSPSTNEKLFF. The whole variable domain, filled in from reference TRBV7-9 and TRBJ1-4, reads DTGVSQNPRHKITKRGQNVTFRCDPISEHNRLYWYRQTLGQGPEFLTYFQNEAQLEKSRLLSDRFSAERPKGSFSTLEIQRTEQGDSAMYLCASSPSTNEKLFFGSGTQLSVL.

The chain employs TRBV10-3 and TRBJ1-2, with 7 bases identical to TRBD1. The CDR3 extends over 12 amino acids. Unmatched junction bases numbered 4, after V lost 4 bases and J lost 8 bases. Looked up from germline, CDR1 is ENHRY and CDR2 is SYGVKD. The CDR3 DNA reads as TGTGCCATCAGTGGACAGGGTGGCGGCTACACCTTC. Amino acids: CAISGQGGGYTF.

V gene TRBV7-2 combines with J gene TRBJ2-1; either TRBD1 or TRBD2 may fit D (5 bases each). The CDR3 loop spans 15 amino acids. Germline V gives CDR1 SGHTA, CDR2 FQGNSA. V was cut by 2 bases and J by 4 bases, with 12 bases left in between. CDR3 region: CASSLLGERYNEQFF. The CDR3 DNA follows: TGTGCCAGCAGCTTATTAGGGGAGCGGTACAATGAGCAGTTCTTC.

V is TRBV5-1 and J is TRBJ2-3; D call uncertain. V was pared by 0 bases and J by 1 base, with 9 bases between. The CDR3 is 15 amino acids. Germline CDR1 and CDR2: SGHRS and YFSETQ. The CDR3 DNA sequence: TGCGCCAGCAGCTTGGTTGGCCGCGGCACAGATACGCAGTATTTT. Protein product: CASSLVGRGTDTQYF. The complete variable domain, with remaining parts taken from reference TRBV5-1 and TRBJ2-3, reads KAGVTQTPRYLIKTRGQQVTLSCSPISGHRSVSWYQQTPGQGLQFLFEYFSETQRNKGNFPGRFSGRQFSNSRSEMNVSTLELGDSALYLCASSLVGRGTDTQYFGPGTRLTVL.

The chain recombines TRBV9 with TRBJ2-7, with 7 bases matching TRBD2. CDR3 length: 14 amino acids. Germline-derived CDR1 and CDR2 are SGDLS and YYNGEE. The V segment lost 3 bases and the J segment 6 bases; nucleotides outside the gene matches: 9. CDR3 residues: CASSGWEGAGEQYF. DNA for the CDR3: TGTGCCAGCAGCGGATGGGAGGGAGCGGGCGAGCAGTACTTC.

At least ten counts were recorded for this clone. The CDR3 here is CASSFAGAHQPQHF. Here the CDR3 DNA reads TGTGCCAGCAGTTTCGCGGGGGCGCATCAGCCCCAGCATTTT. The chain has TRBV6-5 and TRBJ1-5; perhaps TRBD1 as D (6 bases). The ends were cut back, 4 bases at V and 5 bases at J, with 12 bases in the middle. The CDR3 runs to 14 residues. Germline CDR1 is MNHEY and CDR2 is SVGAGI.

CDR3 in DNA: TGTGCCAGCAGAGATACAACCTCCTACAATGAGCAGTTCTTC. Translated, it gives CASRDTTSYNEQFF. The rearrangement links TRBV28 to TRBJ2-1; D is uncertain. The CDR3 is made up of 14 amino acids. Germline V CDR1 and CDR2: MDHEN, SYDVKM. Trimming pared 6 bases from V and 0 bases from J, leaving 9 bases between.

The chain couples TRBV6-5 to TRBJ1-2, with a tentative D call TRBD1 (5 bases). The CDR3 runs to 13 residues. Germline lookup yields CDR1 MNHEY and CDR2 SVGAGI. The V end was cut by 5 bases, the J end by 1 base, with 8 bases between. CDR3 region: CASSNGHNYGYTF. The CDR3 nucleotides read TGTGCCAGCAGTAACGGACATAACTATGGCTACACCTTC.

The chain joins TRBV18 to TRBJ1-1; possibly TRBD1 for D (6 bases). CDR1 and CDR2 (germline): KGHSH, LQKENI. The CDR3 length is 12 residues. V was pared by 2 bases and J by 7 bases, with 8 bases between. The chain's CDR3 is CASSPRGNEAFF. As DNA, the CDR3 is TGTGCCAGCTCACCAAGGGGGAATGAAGCTTTCTTT.

This chain joins TRBV5-1 and TRBJ2-1; TRBD2 aligns across 9 bases. The CDR3 is made up of 16 amino acids. Trimming removed 0 bases from V and 5 bases from J; junction bases left unmatched: 6. Germline lookup yields CDR1 SGHRS and CDR2 YFSETQ. The CDR3 loop is CASSLETSGANNEQFF. The CDR3 coding sequence is TGCGCCAGCAGCTTGGAGACTAGCGGCGCGAACAATGAGCAGTTCTTC.

The chain combines TRBV5-1 with TRBJ2-5, with D tentatively TRBD1 (6 bases). This CDR3 has 13 amino acids. V lost 4 bases to trimming and J lost 3 bases, with 10 bases between them. Germline V gene lookup returns CDR1 SGHRS and CDR2 YFSETQ. CDR3: CASSPRGEETQYF. The CDR3 coding sequence is TGCGCCAGCAGCCCCAGGGGAGAAGAGACCCAGTACTTC.

The V call is TRBV28, the J call TRBJ1-2, with D unclear. V was pared by 3 bases and J by 2 bases, with 10 bases between. Germline assignment: CDR1 MDHEN and CDR2 SYDVKM. CDR3 length equals 14 residues. The CDR3, as DNA: TGTGCCAGCAGTTTCCGGCAGAGAAACTATGGCTACACCTTC. As protein: CASSFRQRNYGYTF.

V usage is TRBV10-3 and J usage is TRBJ2-5; TRBD2 aligns across 9 bases. J gave up 5 bases and V 3 bases, and 10 bases lay outside the gene matches. The CDR3 extends over 16 amino acids. Germline V gene sequence: CDR1 ENHRY, CDR2 SYGVKD. CDR3 amino acids: CAISDKGREGFETQYF. The CDR3 nucleotides read TGTGCCATCAGTGATAAAGGGCGGGAGGGTTTCGAGACCCAGTACTTC.

This clone was found many times. The chain is built from TRBV2 and TRBJ1-1, with D possibly TRBD1 on 6 matching bases. V shed 7 bases and J shed 3 bases, with 12 bases lying between them. The V gene's germline CDR1 is SNHLY and CDR2 FYNNEI. The CDR3 is made up of 13 amino acids. The CDR3 loop is CASTDRTYTEAFF. The CDR3 DNA is TGTGCCAGCACCGACAGGACTTACACTGAAGCTTTCTTT.

About this clone itself: At one end, the junction sequence differs from germline, possibly due to a read error. The chain combines TRBV5-6 with TRBJ2-7; tentative D call: TRBD2 (5 bases). CDR3 length equals 10 residues. The V gene's germline CDR1 is SGHDT and CDR2 YYEEEE. The CDR3 reads CASSLERRCF. Written as DNA, the CDR3 is TGTGCCAGCAGCTTGGAGCGGAGGTGCTTC.